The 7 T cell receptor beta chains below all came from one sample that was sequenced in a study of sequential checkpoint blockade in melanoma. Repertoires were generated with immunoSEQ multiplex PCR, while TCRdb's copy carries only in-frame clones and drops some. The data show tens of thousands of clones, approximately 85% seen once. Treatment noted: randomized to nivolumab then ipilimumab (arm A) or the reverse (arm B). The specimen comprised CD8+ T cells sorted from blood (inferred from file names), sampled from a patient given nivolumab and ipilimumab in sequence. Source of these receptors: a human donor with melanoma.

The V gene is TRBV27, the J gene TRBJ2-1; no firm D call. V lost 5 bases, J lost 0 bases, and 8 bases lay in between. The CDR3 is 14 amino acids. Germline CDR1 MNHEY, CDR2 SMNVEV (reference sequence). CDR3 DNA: TGTGCCAGCAGTGGCCTCCTCTCCTACAATGAGCAGTTCTTC. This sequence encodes CASSGLLSYNEQFF.

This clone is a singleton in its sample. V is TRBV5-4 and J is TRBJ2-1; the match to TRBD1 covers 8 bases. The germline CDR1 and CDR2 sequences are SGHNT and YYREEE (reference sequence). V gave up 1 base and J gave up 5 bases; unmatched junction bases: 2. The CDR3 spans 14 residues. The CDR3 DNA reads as TGTGCCAGCAGCTTGTTGGACAGGGACAATGAGCAGTTCTTC. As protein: CASSLLDRDNEQFF.

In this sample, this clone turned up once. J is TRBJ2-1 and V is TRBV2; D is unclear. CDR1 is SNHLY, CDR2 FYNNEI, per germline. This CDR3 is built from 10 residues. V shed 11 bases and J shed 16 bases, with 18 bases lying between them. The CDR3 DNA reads TGTGCCTCCGTCCGGGTCTCGGCCTTCTTC. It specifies CASVRVSAFF.

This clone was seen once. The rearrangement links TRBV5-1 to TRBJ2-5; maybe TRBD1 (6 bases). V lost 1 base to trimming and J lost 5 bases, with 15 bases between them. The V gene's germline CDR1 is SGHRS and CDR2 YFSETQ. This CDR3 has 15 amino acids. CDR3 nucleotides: TGCGCCAGCAGCTTGAAGGGACACCCGAGCGAGACCCAGTACTTC. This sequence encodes CASSLKGHPSETQYF.

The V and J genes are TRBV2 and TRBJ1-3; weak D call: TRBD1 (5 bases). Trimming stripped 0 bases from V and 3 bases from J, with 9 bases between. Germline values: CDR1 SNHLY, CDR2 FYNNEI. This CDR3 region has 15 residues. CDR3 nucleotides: TGTGCCAGCAGTGAAGCGGGAGGGGTTGGAAACACCATATATTTT. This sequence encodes CASSEAGGVGNTIYF. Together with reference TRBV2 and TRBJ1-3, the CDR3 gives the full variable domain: EPEVTQTPSHQVTQMGQEVILRCVPISNHLYFYWYRQILGQKVEFLVSFYNNEISEKSEIFDDQFSVERPDGSNFTLKIRSTKLEDSAMYFCASSEAGGVGNTIYFGEGSWLTVV.

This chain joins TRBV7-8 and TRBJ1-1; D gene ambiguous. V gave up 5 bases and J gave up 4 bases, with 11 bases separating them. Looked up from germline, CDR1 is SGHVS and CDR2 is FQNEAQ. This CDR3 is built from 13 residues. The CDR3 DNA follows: TGTGCCAGCAGCCGAAACCGGGGCACTGAAGCTTTCTTT. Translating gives CASSRNRGTEAFF.

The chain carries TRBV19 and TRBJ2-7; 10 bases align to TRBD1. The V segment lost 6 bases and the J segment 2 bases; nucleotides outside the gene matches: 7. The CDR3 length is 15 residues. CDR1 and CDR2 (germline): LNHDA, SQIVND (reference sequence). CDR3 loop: CASSLPGQGAYEQYF. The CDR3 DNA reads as TGTGCCAGTAGCCTACCTGGACAGGGGGCCTACGAGCAGTACTTC.